The clone carrying this T cell receptor beta chain was seen a single time. This CDR3 is built from 15 residues. CDR1 and CDR2 (germline): MGHRA, YSYEKL. Trimming cost V 1 base and J 6 bases, with 13 bases left between them. The data were produced by immunoSEQ multiplex PCR, yet TCRdb's version contains in-frame clones alone and is incomplete. This sample has approximately 89,000 clones, with nearly 85% found just once. The sample comes from a study of PD-1 blockade in classical Hodgkin lymphoma. Regarding time point: cycle 4 day 1 (C4D1), after 5 to 7 weeks of nivolumab. Each patient's relapse followed autologous stem cell transplantation, and brentuximab vedotin exposure varied.

The sequence was obtained from a human donor with classical Hodgkin lymphoma. The J gene is TRBJ2-4, the V gene TRBV4-1; D perhaps matches TRBD2 (5 bases). The source was peripheral blood mononuclear cells (PBMCs), collected before the fourth cycle of nivolumab. The CDR3 protein is CASSQAHGVPNIQYF. The CDR3 DNA is TGCGCCAGCAGCCAAGCGCACGGGGTCCCAAACATTCAGTACTTC.